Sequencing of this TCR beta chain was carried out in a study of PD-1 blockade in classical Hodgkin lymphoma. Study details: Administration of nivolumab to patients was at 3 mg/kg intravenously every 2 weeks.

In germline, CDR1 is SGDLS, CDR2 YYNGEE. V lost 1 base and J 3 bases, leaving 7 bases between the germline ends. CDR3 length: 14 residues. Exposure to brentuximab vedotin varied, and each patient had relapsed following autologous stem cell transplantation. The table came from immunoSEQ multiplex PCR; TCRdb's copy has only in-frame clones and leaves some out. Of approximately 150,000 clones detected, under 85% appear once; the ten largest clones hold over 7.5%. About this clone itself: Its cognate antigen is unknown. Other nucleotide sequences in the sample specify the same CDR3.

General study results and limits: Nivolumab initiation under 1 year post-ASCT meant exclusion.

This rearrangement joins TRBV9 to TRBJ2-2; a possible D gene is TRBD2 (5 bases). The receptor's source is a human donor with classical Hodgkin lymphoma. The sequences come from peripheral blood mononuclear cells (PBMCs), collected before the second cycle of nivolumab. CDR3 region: CASSVRRDTGELFF. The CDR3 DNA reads TGTGCCAGCAGCGTACGGCGGGACACCGGGGAGCTGTTTTTT.